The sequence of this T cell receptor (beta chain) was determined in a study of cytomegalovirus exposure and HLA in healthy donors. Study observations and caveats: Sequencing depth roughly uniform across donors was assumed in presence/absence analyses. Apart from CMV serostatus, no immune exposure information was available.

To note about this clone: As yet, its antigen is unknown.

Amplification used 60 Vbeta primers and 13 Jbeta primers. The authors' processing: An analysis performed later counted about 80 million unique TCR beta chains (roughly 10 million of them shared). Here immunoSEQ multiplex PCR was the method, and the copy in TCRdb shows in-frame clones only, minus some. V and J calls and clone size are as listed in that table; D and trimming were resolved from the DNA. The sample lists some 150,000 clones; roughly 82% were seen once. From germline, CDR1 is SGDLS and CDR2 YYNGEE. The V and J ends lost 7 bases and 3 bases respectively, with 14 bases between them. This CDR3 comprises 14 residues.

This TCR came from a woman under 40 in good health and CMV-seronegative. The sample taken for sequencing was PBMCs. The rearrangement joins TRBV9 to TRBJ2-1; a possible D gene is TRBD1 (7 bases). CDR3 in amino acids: CASGGTDLYNEQFF. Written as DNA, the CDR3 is TGTGCCAGCGGGGGGACAGACCTCTACAATGAGCAGTTCTTC. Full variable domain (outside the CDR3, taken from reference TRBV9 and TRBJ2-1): DSGVTQTPKHLITATGQRVTLRCSPRSGDLSVYWYQQSLDQGLQFLIQYYNGEERAKGNILERFSAQQFPDLHSELNLSSLELGDSALYFCASGGTDLYNEQFFGPGTRLTVL.